This TCR beta chain was captured in a study of cytomegalovirus exposure and HLA in healthy donors. Study-level information: Unique TCRs numbering 75 million to 95 million, obtained from HLA-typed donors, made up an early data release.

In its sample, this clone was seen once. Its antigen is as yet unknown. It was with 60 Vbeta and 13 Jbeta primers that the PCR ran. This table comes from immunoSEQ multiplex PCR, and its TCRdb copy is limited to in-frame clones, with some not included. This sample yields roughly 100,000 clones, of which around 73% are seen a single time; 0.76% belongs to the top ten. Findings and caveats of the study: In a later analysis, TCR association rates varied by HLA locus: DRB1 most, HLA-C fewest. An assumption of roughly uniform sequencing depth across donors underlay the presence/absence analyses.

Unmatched junction bases numbered 2, after V lost 0 bases and J lost 5 bases. Per germline, CDR1 SGDLS and CDR2 YYNGEE. There are 14 residues in the CDR3. Sampled while nominally healthy, donors likely had unrecorded immune exposures. Sequencing used PBMCs. This sequence was found in a woman aged 60-75 years in good health and CMV-seronegative. This sequence joins TRBV9 and TRBJ2-1; 7 bases agree with TRBD2. The CDR3 sequence is CASSVAAGDNEQFF. CDR3 sequence (DNA): TGTGCCAGCAGCGTAGCGGCGGGAGACAATGAGCAGTTCTTC.